This TCR beta chain was sequenced for a study of beta chain features in type 1 diabetes. Regarding the study as a whole: Among all four CD4+ subsets, Type 1 diabetes patients had TCRB CDR3s that were moderately but significantly shorter. Sequencing of cDNA might inflate the share of cells that strongly express TCR. PCR, the amplification step, might favor shorter templates, equally in patients and controls.

The authors reverse transcribed all of the isolated RNA, so sequencing captured expressed TCRB transcripts. The assay was immunoSEQ multiplex PCR, and TCRdb's table has in-frame clones only and misses some. The table lists some 360,000 clones, 15% to 20% of them singletons. V shed 4 bases, J shed 4 bases, and the junction held 6 bases outside the gene matches. There are 14 residues in the CDR3. Germline V gene sequence: CDR1 SGHTA, CDR2 FQGNSA. This clone was recorded a few times. The antigen is unknown. The V and J genes are TRBV7-2 and TRBJ2-7; TRBD1 matches 8 bases. Sequenced input: naive CD4+ T cells from blood. This sequence was found in a woman between 18 and 29 years old in good health. In DNA, the CDR3 is TGTGCCAGCAGCTCCGGGACAGGAACTTACGAGCAGTACTTC. Its translation: CASSSGTGTYEQYF.